The 16 T cell receptor beta chains below come from one sample, sequenced in a study of blood T cell repertoires in COVID-19. Measured with immunoSEQ multiplex PCR; TCRdb has only the in-frame clones, and not every one. The sample holds roughly 370,000 clones, approximately 90% seen once. Input material: PBMCs or T cells enriched from blood (not recorded which). These receptors came from a woman in her 50s who had recovered from COVID-19.

V and J are TRBV4-1 and TRBJ1-5, with 7 bases fitting TRBD1. CDR3 size: 18 residues. CDR1 and CDR2 (germline): MGHRA, YSYEKL. The J segment lost 2 bases and the V segment lost 0 bases, leaving 10 bases of the junction unmatched. The CDR3 DNA reads as TGCGCCAGCAGCCAAGAGTTAGGGGGCGGTGGCCGCAATCAGCCCCAGCATTTT. It translates to CASSQELGGGGRNQPQHF.

The chain recombines TRBV5-8 with TRBJ1-5, with 7 positions matching TRBD1. V dropped 2 bases and J dropped 2; count of bases not matched to a gene: 10. The germline CDR1 and CDR2 sequences are SGHTS and YDEGEE. The length of the CDR3 is 17 residues. CDR3 in DNA: TGTGCCAGCAGCTTAGAGACAGGGCGGAGGGGCAATCAGCCCCAGCATTTT. This sequence encodes CASSLETGRRGNQPQHF.

The chain employs TRBV5-1 and TRBJ1-1; tentative D call: TRBD1 (5 bases). V was trimmed by 0 bases and J by 11 bases, leaving 14 bases between them. Germline-derived CDR1 and CDR2 are SGHRS and YFSETQ. The length of the CDR3 is 13 residues. As DNA, the CDR3 is TGCGCCAGCAGCTTGGGCCCCGGGGGTTCGGCTTTCTTT. Encoded protein: CASSLGPGGSAFF.

The chain links TRBV19 to TRBJ2-7, with D maybe TRBD2 (6 bases). Germline values: CDR1 LNHDA, CDR2 SQIVND (reference sequence). V was clipped by 3 bases and J by 0 bases, with 12 bases between them. There are 15 residues in the CDR3. The CDR3 nucleotides are TGTGCCAGTAGTATCCCGGGAGATTCCTCCTACGAGCAGTACTTC. The encoded protein is CASSIPGDSSYEQYF.

CDR3 DNA sequence: TGCGCCAGCAGCCTGGAGAGGGGACAATTCTATGGCTACACCTTC. As protein: CASSLERGQFYGYTF. The chain uses TRBV5-1 and TRBJ1-2; D might be TRBD1 (6 bases). Trimming cost V 4 bases and J 4 bases, with 17 bases left between them. CDR3 length equals 15 residues. The germline V gene encodes CDR1 SGHRS and CDR2 YFSETQ.

As DNA, the CDR3 is TGTGCCAGTAGTATTAGCCAGAATGTCTTTTGGACCCAGTACTTC. This codes for CASSISQNVFWTQYF. This chain uses TRBV19 with TRBJ2-5, with D unclear. From germline, CDR1 is LNHDA and CDR2 SQIVND (reference sequence). V was shortened by 3 bases and J by 7 bases, with 18 bases between the two germline ends. CDR3 length: 15 amino acids. The full variable domain, its missing parts supplied by reference TRBV19 and TRBJ2-5, is DGGITQSPKYLFRKEGQNVTLSCEQNLNHDAMYWYRQDPGQGLRLIYYSQIVNDFQKGDIAEGYSVSREKKESFPLTVTSAQKNPTAFYLCASSISQNVFWTQYFGPGTRLLVL.

The rearrangement uses TRBV27 and TRBJ1-5, with a possible D match to TRBD1 (5 bases). Trimming shortened V by 8 bases and J by 3 bases, and 11 bases separated the two germline ends. Germline V gene data show CDR1 as MNHEY and CDR2 as SMNVEV (reference sequence). This CDR3 comprises 13 residues. CDR3 in DNA: TGTGCCAGCGCCAGGGAGGCCAATCAGCCCCAGCATTTT. It is translated as CASAREANQPQHF.

This sequence joins TRBV18 and TRBJ2-7; D unclear. Germline-derived CDR1 and CDR2 are KGHSH and LQKENI. V lost 2 bases and J 3 bases, leaving 11 bases between the germline ends. This CDR3 spans 14 amino acids. CDR3 sequence: CASSPGSTDYEQYF. The CDR3 DNA sequence: TGTGCCAGCTCACCAGGAAGTACAGACTACGAGCAGTACTTC.

The CDR3 DNA follows: TGTGCCAGTGGCCCGTCAGGGAGCTACACCTTC. As protein: CASGPSGSYTF. The rearrangement links TRBV19 to TRBJ1-2; maybe TRBD1 (5 bases). The V end was cut by 8 bases, the J end by 9 bases, with 13 bases between. The CDR3 has 11 amino acids. CDR1 is LNHDA, CDR2 SQIVND, per germline (reference sequence).

The J gene is TRBJ1-2, the V gene TRBV6-5; no clear D. The V gene's germline CDR1 is MNHEY and CDR2 SVGAGI. This CDR3 is 15 amino acids long. Deletions cut 6 bases from V and 2 bases from J, with 16 bases between. Here the CDR3 reads CASSSYGAGNYGYTF. CDR3 DNA: TGTGCCAGCAGCAGCTACGGCGCGGGAAACTATGGCTACACCTTC.

The gene calls are TRBV28 and TRBJ2-1; the match to TRBD2 covers 13 bases. Per the germline V gene, CDR1 is MDHEN and CDR2 is SYDVKM. The CDR3 length is 16 residues. The junction had 5 bases not matched to a gene; V was cut back by 5 bases and J by 4 bases. CDR3 in DNA: TGTGCCAGCAGTCCGACTAGCGGGGGGCTTTACAATGAGCAGTTCTTC. This gives the protein CASSPTSGGLYNEQFF.

V and J are TRBV2 and TRBJ1-3; no clear D gene. The CDR3 is made up of 15 amino acids. Trimming removed 6 bases at V and 0 bases at J, with 12 bases between. The germline V gene has CDR1 SNHLY and CDR2 FYNNEI. This CDR3 reads CASRVGGYSGNTIYF. DNA for the CDR3: TGTGCCAGCAGGGTGGGCGGGTACTCTGGAAACACCATATATTTT. Full variable domain (missing parts from reference TRBV2 and TRBJ1-3): EPEVTQTPSHQVTQMGQEVILRCVPISNHLYFYWYRQILGQKVEFLVSFYNNEISEKSEIFDDQFSVERPDGSNFTLKIRSTKLEDSAMYFCASRVGGYSGNTIYFGEGSWLTVV.

V and J are TRBV6-5 and TRBJ1-2; 7 positions match TRBD1. CDR3 length: 15 amino acids. Germline assignment: CDR1 MNHEY and CDR2 SVGAGI. V lost 6 bases, J lost 8 bases, and 15 bases stayed unmatched. DNA of the CDR3: TGTGCCAGCAGGCAAGAACAGGGGACTGGCAGCGGCTACACCTTC. Protein sequence: CASRQEQGTGSGYTF.

The chain joins TRBV5-1 to TRBJ1-6; D is unresolved. The germline gives CDR1 SGHRS, CDR2 YFSETQ. Trimming took off 4 bases at V and 10 bases at J, with 18 bases between the two ends. This CDR3 comprises 15 residues. CDR3 sequence reads: CASSQRTESGSPLHF. In DNA, the CDR3 is TGCGCCAGCAGCCAACGGACCGAATCGGGGTCACCCCTCCACTTT.

The chain couples TRBV9 to TRBJ1-2; unclear D gene. Trimming took 0 bases from V and 0 from J, leaving 6 bases between them. The CDR3 is 14 amino acids. Looked up from germline, CDR1 is SGDLS and CDR2 is YYNGEE. This chain's CDR3 is CASSVDGTNYGYTF. The CDR3 DNA follows: TGTGCCAGCAGCGTAGACGGGACTAACTATGGCTACACCTTC.

The V and J genes are TRBV6-1 and TRBJ1-1, with D unclear. With 2 bases removed from V and 0 bases from J, the gap between germline ends came to 7 bases. CDR3 length: 14 residues. Germline CDR1 and CDR2: MNHNS and SASEGT. The CDR3 is CASSERSLNTEAFF. CDR3 in DNA: TGTGCCAGCAGTGAACGGTCTTTGAACACTGAAGCTTTCTTT.